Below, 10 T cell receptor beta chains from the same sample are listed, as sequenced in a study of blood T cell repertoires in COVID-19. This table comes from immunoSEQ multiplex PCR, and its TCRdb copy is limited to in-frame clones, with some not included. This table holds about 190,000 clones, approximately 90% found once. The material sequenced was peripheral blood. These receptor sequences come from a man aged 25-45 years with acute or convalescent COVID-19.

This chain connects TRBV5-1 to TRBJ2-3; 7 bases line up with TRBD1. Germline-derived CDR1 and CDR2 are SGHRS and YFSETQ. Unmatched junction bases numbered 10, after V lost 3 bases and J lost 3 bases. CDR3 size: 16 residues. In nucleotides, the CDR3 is TGCGCCAGCAGCTCAACCGGGACCAGGGGGACAGATACGCAGTATTTT. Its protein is CASSSTGTRGTDTQYF.

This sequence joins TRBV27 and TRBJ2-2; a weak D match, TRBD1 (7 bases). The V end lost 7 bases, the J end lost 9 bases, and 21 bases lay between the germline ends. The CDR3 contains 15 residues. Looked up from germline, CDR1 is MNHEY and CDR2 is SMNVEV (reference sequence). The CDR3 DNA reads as TGTGCCAGCACACGATATGCAGGGGGGATTAGGGAGCTGTTTTTT. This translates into CASTRYAGGIRELFF.

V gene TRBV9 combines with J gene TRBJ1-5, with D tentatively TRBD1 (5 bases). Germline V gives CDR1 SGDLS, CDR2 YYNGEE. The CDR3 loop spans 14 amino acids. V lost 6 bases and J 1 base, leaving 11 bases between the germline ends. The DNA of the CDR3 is TGTGCCAGCACTCCGGGGGACAGCAATCAGCCCCAGCATTTT. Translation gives CASTPGDSNQPQHF.

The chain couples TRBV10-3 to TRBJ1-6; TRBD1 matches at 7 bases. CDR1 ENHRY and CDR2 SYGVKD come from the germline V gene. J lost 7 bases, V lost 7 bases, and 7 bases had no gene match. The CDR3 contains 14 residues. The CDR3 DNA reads TGTGCCATCACTCGGGACAGTCAGAATTCACCCCTCCACTTT. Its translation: CAITRDSQNSPLHF.

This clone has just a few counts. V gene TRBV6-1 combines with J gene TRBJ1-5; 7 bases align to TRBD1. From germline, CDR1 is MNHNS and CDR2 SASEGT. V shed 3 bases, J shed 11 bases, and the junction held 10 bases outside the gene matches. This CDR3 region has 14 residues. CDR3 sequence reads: CASSEGQSRLSQHF. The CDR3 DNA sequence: TGTGCCAGCAGTGAGGGACAGAGCCGCTTGTCCCAGCATTTT.

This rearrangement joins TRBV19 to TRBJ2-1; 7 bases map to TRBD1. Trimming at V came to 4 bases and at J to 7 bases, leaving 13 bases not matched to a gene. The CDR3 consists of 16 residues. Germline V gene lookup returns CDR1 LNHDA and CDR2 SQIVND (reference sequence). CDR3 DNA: TGTGCCAGTAGTAAGACAGGGTCCCTCGAGCGGAATGAGCAGTTCTTC. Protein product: CASSKTGSLERNEQFF.

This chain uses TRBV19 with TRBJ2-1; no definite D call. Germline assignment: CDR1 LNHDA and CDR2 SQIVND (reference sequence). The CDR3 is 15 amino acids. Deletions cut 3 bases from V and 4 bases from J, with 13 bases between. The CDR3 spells CASSISLEHYNEQFF. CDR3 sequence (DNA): TGTGCCAGTAGTATTTCCCTAGAGCATTACAATGAGCAGTTCTTC.

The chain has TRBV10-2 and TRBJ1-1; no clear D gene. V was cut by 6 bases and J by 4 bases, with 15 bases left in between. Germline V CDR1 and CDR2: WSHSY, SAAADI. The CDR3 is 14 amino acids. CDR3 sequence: CASSPHGRPTEAFF. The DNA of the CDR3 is TGCGCCAGCAGCCCACACGGGAGACCCACTGAAGCTTTCTTT.

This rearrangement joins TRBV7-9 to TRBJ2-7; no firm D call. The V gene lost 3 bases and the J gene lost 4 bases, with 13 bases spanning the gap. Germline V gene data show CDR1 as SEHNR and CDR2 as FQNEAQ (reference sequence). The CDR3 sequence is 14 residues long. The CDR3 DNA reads TGTGCCAGCAGCTTGGCGGCAAAGACTTACGAGCAGTACTTC. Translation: CASSLAAKTYEQYF.

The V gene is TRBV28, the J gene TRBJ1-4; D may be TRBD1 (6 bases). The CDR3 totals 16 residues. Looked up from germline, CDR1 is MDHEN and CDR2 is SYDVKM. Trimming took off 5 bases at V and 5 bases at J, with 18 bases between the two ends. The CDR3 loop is CASSPSPGVINEKLFF. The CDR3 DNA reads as TGTGCCAGCAGTCCCTCCCCAGGGGTGATAAATGAAAAACTGTTTTTT.